This T cell receptor beta chain was sequenced in a study of T cell responses to AZD1222 COVID-19 vaccine. A remark on this clone: Antigen: not known.

The study's findings and limits: Regions 160-218 and 743-854 dominated among vaccine-associated CD4 TCRs spanning spike. Repertoires in all cases were sampled only once the peak T cell response had passed. The donor cohort was predominantly white British with a female majority, and clonal diversity may have been underestimated. Targeting of unmutated variant regions was reportedly seen in nearly half of spike-specific TCRs.

V dropped 0 bases and J dropped 4 bases, with 4 bases sitting between them. The CDR3 contains 13 residues. Germline V lookup: CDR1 MGHRA, CDR2 YSYEKL. The table came from immunoSEQ multiplex PCR; TCRdb's copy has only in-frame clones and leaves some out. The sample has roughly 160,000 clones, just over 90% seen once. The input for sequencing was peripheral blood, taken on day 0 of MenACWY control vaccination. The receptor was isolated from an adult in good health. The chain uses TRBV4-1 and TRBJ1-3; D not resolved. The CDR3 reads CASSQDRGNTIYF. CDR3 sequence (DNA): TGCGCCAGCAGCCAAGACAGGGGAAACACCATATATTTT.